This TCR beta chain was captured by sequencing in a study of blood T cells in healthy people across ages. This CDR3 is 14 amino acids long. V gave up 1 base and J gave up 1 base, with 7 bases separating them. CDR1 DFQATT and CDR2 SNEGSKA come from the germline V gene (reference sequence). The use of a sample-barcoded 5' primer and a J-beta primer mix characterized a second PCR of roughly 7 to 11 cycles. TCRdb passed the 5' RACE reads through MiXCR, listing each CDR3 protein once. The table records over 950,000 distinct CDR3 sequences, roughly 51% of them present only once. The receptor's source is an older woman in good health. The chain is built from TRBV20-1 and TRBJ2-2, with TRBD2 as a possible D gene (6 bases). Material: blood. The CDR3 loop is CSARAGLNTGELFF. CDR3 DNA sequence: TGCAGTGCTAGAGCGGGACTGAACACCGGGGAGCTGTTTTTT.